Following are 23 T cell receptor beta chains from one sample sequenced in a study of blood T cell repertoires in COVID-19. TCRdb's table, derived via immunoSEQ multiplex PCR, lists solely in-frame clones and lacks some. This sample carries 250,000 to 350,000 clones, more than 75% of them seen once, and the ten largest clones take around 2%. The specimen sequenced was PBMCs or T cells enriched from blood (not recorded which). The receptors were gathered from a woman in her fifties or sixties in a cohort exposed to, infected with or recovered from COVID-19 (not recorded which).

V usage is TRBV25-1 and J usage is TRBJ2-7, with 10 bases fitting TRBD2. Germline CDR1 is MGHDK and CDR2 is SYGVNS. The CDR3 totals 14 residues. The V segment lost 6 bases and the J segment 4 bases; nucleotides outside the gene matches: 6. The CDR3 reads CASRTSGTQYEQYF. Written as DNA, the CDR3 is TGTGCCAGCAGAACTAGCGGGACACAATACGAGCAGTACTTC.

The rearrangement joins TRBV6-5 to TRBJ2-2; 9 nucleotides match TRBD1. This CDR3 has 15 residues. Germline V gives CDR1 MNHEY, CDR2 SVGAGI. The J segment lost 2 bases and the V segment lost 6 bases, leaving 4 bases of the junction unmatched. The CDR3 here is CASSGTGRNTGELFF. CDR3 nucleotide sequence: TGTGCCAGCAGCGGGACAGGGCGTAACACCGGGGAGCTGTTTTTT.

The chain joins TRBV10-3 to TRBJ1-5, with TRBD1 identical over 8 bases. The germline gives CDR1 ENHRY, CDR2 SYGVKD. The V segment lost 8 bases and the J segment 5 bases; nucleotides outside the gene matches: 5. This CDR3 spans 13 amino acids. This CDR3 is CAIRDRGDQPQHF. The CDR3 coding sequence is TGTGCCATCCGAGACAGGGGCGATCAGCCCCAGCATTTT.

This sequence joins TRBV7-9 and TRBJ1-2, with D hard to call. Trimming removed 1 base from V and 4 bases from J, with 7 bases in between. The CDR3 sequence is 13 residues long. CDR1 and CDR2 from the germline V gene are SEHNR and FQNEAQ (reference sequence). The CDR3 reads CASSLDTGYGYTF. The CDR3 DNA reads as TGTGCCAGCAGCTTAGATACCGGCTATGGCTACACCTTC.

V gene TRBV28 combines with J gene TRBJ2-1; D may be TRBD2 (5 bases). V was pared by 6 bases and J by 8 bases, with 8 bases between. Germline lookup yields CDR1 MDHEN and CDR2 SYDVKM. This CDR3 has 11 residues. CDR3 loop: CASSGLDEQFF. The CDR3 nucleotides are TGTGCCAGCAGCGGACTGGATGAGCAGTTCTTC.

The V call is TRBV28, the J call TRBJ2-5, with TRBD2 matching over 7 bases. CDR3 size: 14 residues. Germline V CDR1 and CDR2: MDHEN, SYDVKM. J was trimmed by 4 bases and V by 3 bases; bases with no gene match: 5. The CDR3 reads CASSFATGGETQYF. The DNA of the CDR3 is TGTGCCAGCAGTTTCGCCACGGGGGGAGAGACCCAGTACTTC.

This clone was seen only a few times. This sequence joins TRBV7-9 and TRBJ2-1; 7 bases fit TRBD1. The CDR3 is made up of 15 amino acids. Per germline, CDR1 SEHNR and CDR2 FQNEAQ (reference sequence). The V gene end was trimmed by 0 bases and the J gene end by 8 bases; junction bases not matched to a gene: 7. DNA for the CDR3: TGTGCCAGCAGCTTAGCAACGGGACAGTTCGATGAGCAGTTCTTC. Amino acids: CASSLATGQFDEQFF.

Only a few counts were recorded for this clone. CDR3 sequence (DNA): TGTGCCAGCAGCCATAGGGGGGGGGCTAATGAAAAACTGTTTTTT. Translating gives CASSHRGGANEKLFF. The V and J genes are TRBV7-6 and TRBJ1-4, with D perhaps matching TRBD1 (6 bases). The V and J ends lost 5 bases and 3 bases respectively, with 13 bases between them. The CDR3 totals 15 residues. Germline V lookup: CDR1 SGHVS, CDR2 FNYEAQ.

V usage is TRBV7-9 and J usage is TRBJ2-1, with no clear D. Deletions cut 1 base from V and 7 bases from J, with 8 bases between. Per the germline V gene, CDR1 is SEHNR and CDR2 is FQNEAQ (reference sequence). The CDR3 loop spans 13 amino acids. The CDR3 here is CASSLVPMNEQFF. DNA for the CDR3: TGTGCCAGCAGCTTAGTCCCCATGAATGAGCAGTTCTTC.

This clone appeared once. DNA for the CDR3: TGTGCCAGCAGCCAAGATGACAGGGGGCTTTGGGAAAAACTGTTTTTT. This encodes CASSQDDRGLWEKLFF. This chain uses TRBV3-1 (or the pseudogene TRBV3-2) with TRBJ1-4, with 10 nucleotides matching TRBD1. There are 16 residues in the CDR3. In germline, CDR1 is LGHDT, CDR2 YNNKEL (reference sequence). V dropped 0 bases and J dropped 8; count of bases not matched to a gene: 6.

V usage is TRBV6-2 or TRBV6-3 and J usage is TRBJ2-7, with 8 bases lining up with TRBD1. V dropped 4 bases and J dropped 3; count of bases not matched to a gene: 5. The CDR3 is made up of 14 amino acids. In germline, CDR1 is MNHEY, CDR2 SVGEGT. The CDR3 protein is CASSSGQVRYEQYF. The CDR3 DNA reads TGTGCCAGCAGTTCGGGACAGGTGCGCTACGAGCAGTACTTC.

This chain's CDR3 is CASSHPNTEAFF. In DNA, the CDR3 is TGTGCCAGCAGCCATCCGAACACTGAAGCTTTCTTT. The chain uses TRBV7-3 and TRBJ1-1; the D is unclear. The germline V gene encodes CDR1 SGHTA and CDR2 FQGTGA. The CDR3 spans 12 residues. V was trimmed by 5 bases and J by 1 base, leaving 5 bases between them.

The rearrangement uses TRBV5-1 and TRBJ2-7; the D gene is possibly TRBD1 (6 bases). This CDR3 region has 13 residues. Per the germline V gene, CDR1 is SGHRS and CDR2 is YFSETQ. The germline V and J ends were trimmed by 0 bases and 5 bases, with 9 bases remaining between them. CDR3 coding DNA: TGCGCCAGCAGCTTGGTTGGGGGCAACGAGCAGTACTTC. This translates into CASSLVGGNEQYF.

The V gene is TRBV19, the J gene TRBJ2-7, with TRBD2 identical over 11 bases. The CDR3 has 16 residues. V was pared by 8 bases and J by 3 bases, with 12 bases of the junction left unmatched. From germline, CDR1 is LNHDA and CDR2 SQIVND (reference sequence). The CDR3 spells CASPCTSGRRGYEQYF. Here the CDR3 DNA reads TGTGCCAGTCCCTGTACTAGCGGGAGAAGGGGCTACGAGCAGTACTTC.

The rearrangement uses TRBV11-3 and TRBJ2-7; D might be TRBD1 (6 bases). This CDR3 region has 13 residues. Germline-derived CDR1 and CDR2 are SGHNT and YENEEA. V was cut by 1 base and J by 4 bases, with 8 bases left in between. This CDR3 is CASSLGTEYEQYF. CDR3 sequence (DNA): TGTGCCAGCAGCTTAGGGACAGAGTACGAGCAGTACTTC.

The rearrangement uses TRBV30 and TRBJ2-1, with a tentative D call TRBD2 (5 bases). Germline CDR1 is GTSNPN and CDR2 is SVGIG (reference sequence). The ends were cut back, 2 bases at V and 8 bases at J, with 19 bases in the middle. The CDR3 loop spans 15 amino acids. DNA for the CDR3: TGTGCCTGGAGTATGACTATTCGGTCTCAGGATGAGCAGTTCTTC. The encoded protein is CAWSMTIRSQDEQFF.

This chain links TRBV27 with TRBJ2-1, with 12 bases that match TRBD2. CDR3 length: 16 residues. The germline gives CDR1 MNHEY, CDR2 SMNVEV (reference sequence). J was trimmed by 6 bases and V by 3 bases; bases with no gene match: 6. The CDR3 spells CASSFHGLAGRNEQFF. For the CDR3, the DNA is TGTGCCAGCAGTTTTCACGGACTAGCGGGACGCAATGAGCAGTTCTTC.

The chain uses TRBV19 and TRBJ1-2, with 7 nucleotides matching TRBD1. Germline V gene data show CDR1 as LNHDA and CDR2 as SQIVND (reference sequence). V was pared by 3 bases and J by 0 bases, with 4 bases of the junction left unmatched. This CDR3 has 15 residues. The CDR3 protein is CASSMKTGTNYGYTF. CDR3 DNA: TGTGCCAGTAGTATGAAGACAGGGACTAACTATGGCTACACCTTC.

This clone was found a few times. The rearrangement joins TRBV19 to TRBJ1-2; 8 nucleotides agree with TRBD1. The CDR3 is 13 residues long. CDR1 LNHDA and CDR2 SQIVND come from the germline V gene (reference sequence). V lost 5 bases to trimming and J lost 8 bases; unmatched junction nucleotides: 7. CDR3 residues: CASSPRTGRGYTF. Written as DNA, the CDR3 is TGTGCCAGTAGTCCCAGGACAGGGAGAGGCTACACCTTC.

This chain joins TRBV24-1 and TRBJ2-2; 9 nucleotides align to TRBD1. CDR3 size: 17 residues. Germline loops: CDR1 KGHDR, CDR2 SFDVKD. Unmatched junction bases numbered 6, after V lost 3 bases and J lost 2 bases. CDR3 region: CATSDIRGQGNTGELFF. DNA for the CDR3: TGTGCCACCAGTGATATCCGGGGACAGGGTAACACCGGGGAGCTGTTTTTT.

The V and J genes are TRBV19 and TRBJ2-1, with 10 nucleotides matching TRBD2. The ends lost 3 bases at V and 7 bases at J; junction bases unmatched: 3. The CDR3 consists of 14 residues. Germline lookup yields CDR1 LNHDA and CDR2 SQIVND (reference sequence). DNA for the CDR3: TGTGCCAGTAGTATTAGCGGGAGGAGGAATGAGCAGTTCTTC. Protein: CASSISGRRNEQFF.

V is TRBV18 and J is TRBJ2-2; possibly TRBD2 for D (7 bases). Germline assignment: CDR1 KGHSH and CDR2 LQKENI. The CDR3 loop spans 15 amino acids. V gave up 3 bases and J gave up 4 bases, with 12 bases separating them. CDR3 protein: CASSPQGGGTGELFF. Here the CDR3 DNA reads TGTGCCAGCTCACCTCAGGGAGGGGGCACCGGGGAGCTGTTTTTT.

The V gene is TRBV15, the J gene TRBJ1-3; 7 bases fit TRBD1. The CDR3 is 16 amino acids. Germline V gene sequence: CDR1 LNHNV, CDR2 YYDKDF (reference sequence). V lost 2 bases to trimming and J lost 0 bases; unmatched junction nucleotides: 4. The CDR3 bases are TGTGCCACCAGCAGAAACAGGGGAAACTCTGGAAACACCATATATTTT. Its translation is CATSRNRGNSGNTIYF.